The 12 T cell receptor beta chains listed next were all sequenced from one sample in a study of blood T cell repertoires in COVID-19. Assay: immunoSEQ multiplex PCR; the TCRdb copy retains only in-frame clones and omits some. The data show about 150,000 clones, approximately 84% seen once. Input material: peripheral blood. All receptors come from a woman aged 55-70 years with COVID-19, enrolled during active disease.

Regarding this clone: At one of its ends the junction is not consistent with the germline gene, which may arise from a read error. The V gene is TRBV4-2, the J gene TRBJ2-1; D not resolved. The CDR3 contains 14 residues. The germline V gene has CDR1 LGHNA and CDR2 YNFKEQ. The CDR3 DNA is TGTGCCAGCACCCAAGGGCTAGACTACAATGAGCAGTTCTTC. Residues: CASTQGLDYNEQFF.

In its sample, this clone was seen once. The V gene is TRBV20-1, the J gene TRBJ2-5, with TRBD2 identical over 12 bases. The CDR3 runs to 15 residues. V lost 3 bases to trimming and J lost 5 bases; unmatched junction nucleotides: 7. Germline V gene sequence: CDR1 DFQATT, CDR2 SNEGSKA (reference sequence). The CDR3 sequence: CSASFRLAGVETQYF. In nucleotides, the CDR3 is TGCAGTGCTAGTTTCCGACTAGCGGGAGTTGAGACCCAGTACTTC.

J is TRBJ2-2 and V is TRBV6-5; 13 nucleotides line up with TRBD2. Germline CDR1 reads MNHEY; CDR2 reads SVGAGI. The CDR3 totals 15 residues. V dropped 6 bases and J dropped 9; count of bases not matched to a gene: 7. In DNA form, the CDR3 reads TGTGCCAGCAGAACACTAGCGGGAGGGCCCAGGGAGCTGTTTTTT. Encoded protein: CASRTLAGGPRELFF.

This chain uses TRBV7-3 with TRBJ1-5; D gene uncertain. Trimming pared 3 bases from V and 0 bases from J, leaving 9 bases between. The CDR3 is 15 residues long. Per the germline V gene, CDR1 is SGHTA and CDR2 is FQGTGA. The CDR3 DNA is TGTGCCAGCAGCTTGGAGGGAGGTAGCAATCAGCCCCAGCATTTT. This codes for CASSLEGGSNQPQHF. Looking up the rest from reference TRBV7-3 and TRBJ1-5 gives the full variable domain: GAGVSQTPSNKVTEKGKYVELRCDPISGHTALYWYRQSLGQGPEFLIYFQGTGAADDSGLPNDRFFAVRPEGSVSTLKIQRTERGDSAVYLCASSLEGGSNQPQHFGDGTRLSIL.

V and J are TRBV9 and TRBJ2-2, with 11 bases identical to TRBD2. The CDR3 has 17 residues. V lost 3 bases, J lost 0 bases, and 4 bases stayed unmatched. Germline CDR1 is SGDLS and CDR2 is YYNGEE. Here the CDR3 DNA reads TGTGCCAGCAGCGCTTTAGCGGGGGGGGCGAACACCGGGGAGCTGTTTTTT. It codes for CASSALAGGANTGELFF. Drawing the rest from reference TRBV9 and TRBJ2-2, the complete variable domain is DSGVTQTPKHLITATGQRVTLRCSPRSGDLSVYWYQQSLDQGLQFLIQYYNGEERAKGNILERFSAQQFPDLHSELNLSSLELGDSALYFCASSALAGGANTGELFFGEGSRLTVL.

The chain employs TRBV5-1 and TRBJ2-5; D unclear. The CDR3 consists of 14 residues. Trimming removed 0 bases from V and 5 bases from J, with 11 bases in between. Germline CDR1 and CDR2: SGHRS and YFSETQ. The chain's CDR3 is CASSLDSSWETQYF. In DNA, the CDR3 is TGCGCCAGCAGCTTGGACAGTTCTTGGGAGACCCAGTACTTC.

The chain has TRBV18 and TRBJ2-3; D perhaps matches TRBD1 (7 bases). The CDR3 covers 15 residues. Germline CDR1 reads KGHSH; CDR2 reads LQKENI. Trimming cost V 3 bases and J 7 bases, with 17 bases left between them. In DNA, the CDR3 is TGTGCCAGCTCACCCAGGGGGGCATCATTAAATACGCAGTATTTT. Protein sequence: CASSPRGASLNTQYF.

The J gene is TRBJ2-3, the V gene TRBV14; 7 bases are shared with TRBD1. With V trimmed by 2 bases and J by 5 bases, 10 bases remained unmatched. Germline V gene lookup returns CDR1 SGHDN and CDR2 FVKESK. This CDR3 contains 16 residues. This CDR3 is CASSQQTTGYKDTQYF. CDR3 bases: TGTGCCAGCAGCCAACAAACGACAGGGTACAAAGATACGCAGTATTTT. Supplemented by reference TRBV14 and TRBJ2-3, the full variable domain reads EAGVTQFPSHSVIEKGQTVTLRCDPISGHDNLYWYRRVMGKEIKFLLHFVKESKQDESGMPNNRFLAERTGGTYSTLKVQPAELEDSGVYFCASSQQTTGYKDTQYFGPGTRLTVL.

The chain uses TRBV19 and TRBJ1-1, with a possible D match to TRBD1 (5 bases). Germline CDR1 and CDR2: LNHDA and SQIVND (reference sequence). There are 15 residues in the CDR3. V was cut by 5 bases and J by 0 bases, with 13 bases left in between. CDR3 coding DNA: TGTGCCAGTAGTGGGGGGATATTCATGAACACTGAAGCTTTCTTT. Protein product: CASSGGIFMNTEAFF.

This sequence joins TRBV27 and TRBJ1-1, with D tentatively TRBD1 (5 bases). Germline V gives CDR1 MNHEY, CDR2 SMNVEV (reference sequence). This CDR3 has 16 amino acids. The V end was cut by 2 bases, the J end by 1 base, with 14 bases between. The CDR3 sequence is CASSLNQGRPNTEAFF. CDR3 DNA sequence: TGTGCCAGCAGTTTAAATCAGGGCCGACCGAACACTGAAGCTTTCTTT.

V gene TRBV27 combines with J gene TRBJ1-2; D possibly corresponds to TRBD1 (5 bases). CDR3 length: 14 amino acids. CDR1 is MNHEY and CDR2 is SMNVEV in the germline V gene (reference sequence). The ends were cut back, 2 bases at V and 2 bases at J, with 9 bases in the middle. The CDR3 sequence is CASSLRGRNYGYTF. The CDR3 DNA reads as TGTGCCAGCAGTTTAAGGGGTCGGAACTATGGCTACACCTTC.

V and J are TRBV10-1 and TRBJ1-1; possibly TRBD1 for D (6 bases). The V gene's germline CDR1 is WNHNN and CDR2 SYGVQD (reference sequence). V was trimmed by 7 bases and J by 0 bases, leaving 15 bases between them. CDR3 size: 15 residues. This CDR3 is CASTRDISMNTEAFF. The CDR3 region has the DNA TGCGCCAGCACCAGGGACATCTCGATGAACACTGAAGCTTTCTTT.